The table lists the clone carrying this TCR beta chain with a few counts. What it binds is unknown. Trimming shortened V by 7 bases and J by 9 bases, and 16 bases separated the two germline ends. Germline V gene data show CDR1 as DFQATT and CDR2 as SNEGSKA (reference sequence). The CDR3 covers 12 residues. These data come from a study of T-cell reconstitution after alpha-beta-depleted transplantation in children. Study findings and constraints: From newly produced T cells came most of the T-cell counts and diversity one year after transplant.

Unique molecular identifiers were built into the TCRbeta library. TCRdb reprocessed the PCR reads with MiXCR, giving one entry per CDR3 protein. This sample has 250,000 to 300,000 distinct CDR3 sequences; around 7.3% occur once, and the top ten carry approximately 9.6%. The rearrangement joins TRBV20-1 to TRBJ2-1; no clear D. Sequences were derived from peripheral blood, sampled 360 days after TCRalphabeta/CD19-depleted stem cell transplant. This receptor was identified in a female patient aged 2-10 years who had a stem cell transplant for Fanconi anemia, so the T cells may come from the graft donor. The DNA of the CDR3 is TGCAGTGTAAGGGAAGGGTTTGCTGAGCAGTTCTTC. Protein product: CSVREGFAEQFF.